This TCR beta chain comes out of a study of OX40 agonist ivuxolimab in advanced cancers. V was cut by 9 bases and J by 7 bases, with 26 bases left in between. CDR3 length: 15 amino acids. Germline V gene sequence: CDR1 SGHRS, CDR2 YFSETQ. Here immunoSEQ multiplex PCR was the method, and the copy in TCRdb shows in-frame clones only, minus some. The sample has approximately 100,000 clones, around 90% seen once. The specimen was CD4+ or CD8+ T cells sorted from blood, collected in a trial of the OX40 agonist ivuxolimab. The V and J genes are TRBV5-1 and TRBJ2-7; the D gene could be TRBD1 or TRBD2 (6 bases each). The TCR was taken from an adult with an advanced solid tumor such as melanoma, head and neck, liver or kidney cancer. CDR3 protein: CATSPGGRGLGEQYF. The CDR3 DNA reads TGCGCCACCTCACCTGGGGGGCGCGGATTGGGGGAGCAGTACTTC. The full variable domain, with the rest looked up from reference TRBV5-1 and TRBJ2-7, is KAGVTQTPRYLIKTRGQQVTLSCSPISGHRSVSWYQQTPGQGLQFLFEYFSETQRNKGNFPGRFSGRQFSNSRSEMNVSTLELGDSALYLCATSPGGRGLGEQYFGPGTRLTVT.